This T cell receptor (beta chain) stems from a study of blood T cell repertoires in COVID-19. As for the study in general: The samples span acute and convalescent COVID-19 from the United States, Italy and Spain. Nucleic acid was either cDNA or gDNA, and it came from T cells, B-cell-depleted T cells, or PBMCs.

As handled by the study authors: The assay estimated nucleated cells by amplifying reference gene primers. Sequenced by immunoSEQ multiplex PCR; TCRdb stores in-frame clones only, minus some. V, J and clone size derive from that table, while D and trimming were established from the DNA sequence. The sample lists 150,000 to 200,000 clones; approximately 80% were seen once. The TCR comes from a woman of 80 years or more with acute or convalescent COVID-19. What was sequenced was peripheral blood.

The CDR3 sequence: CASTERGYQETQYF. The CDR3 DNA reads as TGTGCCAGTACAGAGCGGGGGTACCAAGAGACCCAGTACTTC. This chain joins TRBV19 and TRBJ2-5; 8 bases agree with TRBD2. Germline CDR1 is LNHDA and CDR2 is SQIVND (reference sequence). The CDR3 totals 14 residues. V was clipped by 7 bases and J by 0 bases; unmatched bases: 4.